A selection of T cell receptor beta chains follows, all from one sample in a study of T-cell reconstitution after alpha-beta-depleted transplantation in children. TCRdb reanalysed the PCR reads using MiXCR and keeps one entry per CDR3 protein. The repertoire holds 140,000 to 150,000 distinct CDR3 sequences, about 9% seen once, with 15% to 20% in the top ten. The material was PBMCs, mostly from graft donor cells, obtained 180 days after TCRalphabeta/CD19-depleted stem cell transplant. Every receptor here comes from a female patient younger than 10 who had a stem cell transplant for congenital amegakaryocytic thrombocytopenia, so the T cells may come from the graft donor. Each CDR3 is given with its conserved first and last residue. The order of the fields is D gene, J gene, V gene, clone size, CDR3 DNA, CDR3 protein. The D gene is left open where the match is weak. Clone sizes are given selectively: once, few, many, or a class where the clone is expanded.

d_call: NA
j_call: TRBJ2-7
v_call: TRBV20-1
clone_size: few
cdr3_nt: TGCAGTGCTAGTTACGGGAAAAGGTCCTACGAGCAGTACTTC
cdr3_aa: CSASYGKRSYEQYF

d_call: NA
j_call: TRBJ2-7
v_call: TRBV7-9
clone_size: many
cdr3_nt: TGTGCCAGCAGTCCTGGGTCTTCCGGGGGGCAGTACTTC
cdr3_aa: CASSPGSSGGQYF

d_call: NA
j_call: TRBJ1-1
v_call: TRBV7-9
clone_size: NA
cdr3_nt: TGTGCCAGCAGCTTAGAGTGGACAACGGAAGCTTTCTTT
cdr3_aa: CASSLEWTTEAFF

d_call: NA
j_call: TRBJ2-7
v_call: TRBV5-6
clone_size: many
cdr3_nt: TGTGCCAGCAGCTTTTTTGCCGCGACTATCTACGAGCAGTACTTC
cdr3_aa: CASSFFAATIYEQYF

d_call: TRBD2
j_call: TRBJ2-2
v_call: TRBV4-3
clone_size: NA
cdr3_nt: TGCGCCAGCAGCCAAGATCTGACTAGCGGTACCTCGAACACCGGGGAGCTGTTTTTT
cdr3_aa: CASSQDLTSGTSNTGELFF

d_call: TRBD2
j_call: TRBJ2-3
v_call: TRBV5-1
clone_size: NA
cdr3_nt: TGCGCCAGCACTTCGGCTAGCGGGAGTGATACGCAGTATTTT
cdr3_aa: CASTSASGSDTQYF

d_call: NA
j_call: TRBJ2-1
v_call: TRBV11-3
clone_size: many
cdr3_nt: TGTGCCAGCAGCTTCGGCAACCTTCGGGGTGAGCAGTTCTTC
cdr3_aa: CASSFGNLRGEQFF

d_call: NA
j_call: TRBJ1-2
v_call: TRBV11-2
clone_size: many
cdr3_nt: TGTGCCAGCAGCCCTGGGCAGGAGAACTATGGCTACACCTTC
cdr3_aa: CASSPGQENYGYTF

d_call: NA
j_call: TRBJ2-1
v_call: TRBV20-1
clone_size: few
cdr3_nt: TGCAGTGCTAGAGATCTCGACAACTACAATGAGCAGTTCTTC
cdr3_aa: CSARDLDNYNEQFF

d_call: TRBD2
j_call: TRBJ2-1
v_call: TRBV20-1
clone_size: NA
cdr3_nt: TGCAGTGCTAGAGATCAGACTAGCGGGAAGTACAATGAGCAGTTCTTC
cdr3_aa: CSARDQTSGKYNEQFF

d_call: NA
j_call: TRBJ2-5
v_call: TRBV20-1
clone_size: many
cdr3_nt: TGCAGTGCTAATAAGCCTGAGACCCAGTACTTC
cdr3_aa: CSANKPETQYF

d_call: NA
j_call: TRBJ2-3
v_call: TRBV11-1
clone_size: many
cdr3_nt: TGTGCCAGCAGCTTAAAGGATACGCAGTATTTT
cdr3_aa: CASSLKDTQYF

d_call: TRBD2
j_call: TRBJ2-3
v_call: TRBV6-1
clone_size: many
cdr3_nt: TGTGCCAGCAGGCTAGCGGGGGGTTTCCCAGATACGCAGTATTTT
cdr3_aa: CASRLAGGFPDTQYF

d_call: TRBD1
j_call: TRBJ1-3
v_call: TRBV28
clone_size: NA
cdr3_nt: TGTGCCAGCAGTCCGACAGGGGATCCCTCTGGAAACACCATATATTTT
cdr3_aa: CASSPTGDPSGNTIYF

d_call: NA
j_call: TRBJ1-2
v_call: TRBV7-3
clone_size: many
cdr3_nt: TGTGCCAGCAGCCCACAGGGTAACTATGGCTACACCTTC
cdr3_aa: CASSPQGNYGYTF

d_call: NA
j_call: TRBJ1-5
v_call: TRBV20-1
clone_size: many
cdr3_nt: TGCAGTGCTAGAGATATCCCGAGGACTCGCAATCAGCCCCAGCATTTT
cdr3_aa: CSARDIPRTRNQPQHF

d_call: TRBD2
j_call: TRBJ2-5
v_call: TRBV6-1
clone_size: many
cdr3_nt: TGTGCCAGCAGTGGCGGGGGTGGCCAAGAGACCCAGTACTTC
cdr3_aa: CASSGGGGQETQYF

d_call: NA
j_call: TRBJ2-5
v_call: TRBV5-1
clone_size: NA
cdr3_nt: TGCGCCAGCAGCACCGGCCTGGGAAGAGAGACCCAGTACTTC
cdr3_aa: CASSTGLGRETQYF

d_call: NA
j_call: TRBJ2-5
v_call: TRBV7-6
clone_size: NA
cdr3_nt: TGTGCCAGCAGCACACTTACGGGATACGCATTAGAGACCCAGTACTTC
cdr3_aa: CASSTLTGYALETQYF

d_call: NA
j_call: TRBJ2-6
v_call: TRBV29-1
clone_size: many
cdr3_nt: TGCAGCGTTGAGGGAAGTGCCTCTGGGGCCAACGTCCTGACTTTC
cdr3_aa: CSVEGSASGANVLTF

d_call: NA
j_call: TRBJ1-5
v_call: TRBV28
clone_size: NA
cdr3_nt: TGTGCCAGCAGTATATTTGGGTATAGCAATCAGCCCCAGCATTTT
cdr3_aa: CASSIFGYSNQPQHF

d_call: TRBD2
j_call: TRBJ2-1
v_call: TRBV20-1
clone_size: many
cdr3_nt: TGCAGTGCTAGAGATCCCTGGACTAGCGGGAGTTACAATGAGCAGTTCTTC
cdr3_aa: CSARDPWTSGSYNEQFF